Listed below are T cell receptor beta chains from one sample, sequenced in a study of T cell responses to AZD1222 COVID-19 vaccine. Some clones are missing from TCRdb's copy, which holds only in-frame ones; the method was immunoSEQ multiplex PCR. The sample lists roughly 150,000 clones, less than 95% occurring once. The sample here was peripheral blood, taken on day 0 of AZD1222 vaccination. These receptors were obtained from an adult in good health. Both conserved end residues are part of each CDR3. The D gene is left open where the match is weak. Some rows have no size entry. The others give once, few or many, or a class for an expanded clone.

d_call: .; clone_size: .; v_call: TRBV30; cdr3_length: 9; j_call: TRBJ2-1; cdr3_nt: TGTGCCTGGAGGGGAAAACAGTTCTTC; cdr3_aa: CAWRGKQFF
d_call: TRBD1; clone_size: .; v_call: TRBV29-1; cdr3_length: 13; j_call: TRBJ2-1; cdr3_nt: TGCAGCGTCCAACAGGGGGCTGATAATGAGCAGTTCTTC; cdr3_aa: CSVQQGADNEQFF
d_call: .; clone_size: .; v_call: TRBV14; cdr3_length: 17; j_call: TRBJ1-4; cdr3_nt: TGTGCCAGCAGCCCGAGGGGGGGAACCTACCCGCCCGAAAAACTGTTTTTT; cdr3_aa: CASSPRGGTYPPEKLFF
d_call: .; clone_size: .; v_call: TRBV5-1; cdr3_length: 15; j_call: TRBJ1-4; cdr3_nt: TGCGCCAGCAGCTTCGGGGGCAGGTCTAATGAAAAACTGTTTTTT; cdr3_aa: CASSFGGRSNEKLFF
d_call: .; clone_size: .; v_call: TRBV19; cdr3_length: 15; j_call: TRBJ2-1; cdr3_nt: TGTGCCAGTAGTATAGCTCAGAGCTCCTACAATGAGCAGTTCTTC; cdr3_aa: CASSIAQSSYNEQFF
d_call: .; clone_size: .; v_call: TRBV28; cdr3_length: 12; j_call: TRBJ1-2; cdr3_nt: TGTGCCAGCATTGGGGATAGTTATGGCTACACCTTC; cdr3_aa: CASIGDSYGYTF
d_call: TRBD1; clone_size: .; v_call: TRBV30; cdr3_length: 12; j_call: TRBJ2-7; cdr3_nt: TGTGCCGTACGACAGGGAACCTACGAGCAGTACTTC; cdr3_aa: CAVRQGTYEQYF
d_call: .; clone_size: .; v_call: TRBV27; cdr3_length: 14; j_call: TRBJ1-2; cdr3_nt: TGTGCCAGCAGTTTAGCCCCTTGGGAGGGGGGCTACACCTTC; cdr3_aa: CASSLAPWEGGYTF
d_call: .; clone_size: .; v_call: TRBV2; cdr3_length: 11; j_call: TRBJ2-2; cdr3_nt: TGTGCCAGCAACAAGGCCGGGGAGCTGTTTTTT; cdr3_aa: CASNKAGELFF
d_call: .; clone_size: .; v_call: TRBV28; cdr3_length: 15; j_call: TRBJ1-1; cdr3_nt: TGTGCCAGCAGTCATCCCGCAGAAGTCAACACTGAAGCTTTCTTT; cdr3_aa: CASSHPAEVNTEAFF
d_call: .; clone_size: .; v_call: TRBV7-2; cdr3_length: 16; j_call: TRBJ2-4; cdr3_nt: TGTGCCAGCAGCTTAGGGGTGGGCCTAGCCAAAAACATTCAGTACTTC; cdr3_aa: CASSLGVGLAKNIQYF
d_call: .; clone_size: .; v_call: TRBV27; cdr3_length: 14; j_call: TRBJ1-6; cdr3_nt: TGTGCCAGCAGTTTAATCCCTAGGGGTTCACCCCTCCACTTT; cdr3_aa: CASSLIPRGSPLHF
d_call: .; clone_size: .; v_call: TRBV18; cdr3_length: 12; j_call: TRBJ1-1; cdr3_nt: TGTGCCAGCTCACCCAGACAGACTGAAGCTTTCTTT; cdr3_aa: CASSPRQTEAFF
d_call: .; clone_size: .; v_call: TRBV29-1; cdr3_length: 13; j_call: TRBJ1-1; cdr3_nt: TGCAGCGTTGAGAGGAACATGAACACTGAAGCTTTCTTT; cdr3_aa: CSVERNMNTEAFF
d_call: .; clone_size: .; v_call: TRBV30; cdr3_length: 13; j_call: TRBJ1-4; cdr3_nt: TGTGCCTCTACCGGGACCAAGAATGAAAAACTGTTTTTT; cdr3_aa: CASTGTKNEKLFF
d_call: TRBD2; clone_size: .; v_call: TRBV12-5; cdr3_length: 20; j_call: TRBJ2-1; cdr3_nt: TGTGCTAGTGGTTTGATAGTCTCACTAGCGGGAGGACCTCTCGACAATGAGCAGTTCTTC; cdr3_aa: CASGLIVSLAGGPLDNEQFF
d_call: .; clone_size: few; v_call: TRBV6-6; cdr3_length: 15; j_call: TRBJ1-1; cdr3_nt: TGTGCCAGCAGTTACTCGAGTTCAGGAGGGACTGAAGCTTTCTTT; cdr3_aa: CASSYSSSGGTEAFF
d_call: .; clone_size: .; v_call: TRBV6-6; cdr3_length: 14; j_call: TRBJ2-7; cdr3_nt: TGTGCCAGCAGTTACTCCAGGACATCCTACGAGCAGTACTTC; cdr3_aa: CASSYSRTSYEQYF
d_call: TRBD1; clone_size: .; v_call: TRBV5-1; cdr3_length: 15; j_call: TRBJ1-1; cdr3_nt: TGCGCCAGCAGCTCGGGACAGGGGGCGAGAGGTGAAGCTTTCTTT; cdr3_aa: CASSSGQGARGEAFF
d_call: .; clone_size: .; v_call: TRBV21-1; cdr3_length: 18; j_call: TRBJ2-5; cdr3_nt: TGTGCCAGCAGCAAAGCCGGTAGGGCAGACAGGGGGTTAAAGACCCAGTACTTC; cdr3_aa: CASSKAGRADRGLKTQYF
d_call: .; clone_size: .; v_call: TRBV19; cdr3_length: 14; j_call: TRBJ2-1; cdr3_nt: TGTGCCAGTAGTATAATATGGACCTACAATGAGCAGTTCTTC; cdr3_aa: CASSIIWTYNEQFF
d_call: TRBD2; clone_size: .; v_call: TRBV6-2/TRBV6-3; cdr3_length: 13; j_call: TRBJ2-1; cdr3_nt: TGTGCCAGCAGTTACCTCCTGGCGGGGGGTGTGTTCTTC; cdr3_aa: CASSYLLAGGVFF
d_call: .; clone_size: .; v_call: TRBV10-3; cdr3_length: 13; j_call: TRBJ2-5; cdr3_nt: TGTGCCATCAGATATGAGGGAAAAGAGACCCAGTACTTC; cdr3_aa: CAIRYEGKETQYF
d_call: .; clone_size: .; v_call: TRBV2; cdr3_length: 12; j_call: TRBJ1-5; cdr3_nt: TGTGCCAGTACAGATAGCAATCAGCCCCAGCATTTT; cdr3_aa: CASTDSNQPQHF
d_call: .; clone_size: .; v_call: TRBV18; cdr3_length: 14; j_call: TRBJ1-1; cdr3_nt: TGTGCCAGCTCACCACCGCTTAGGAACACTGAAGCTTTCTTT; cdr3_aa: CASSPPLRNTEAFF
d_call: .; clone_size: .; v_call: TRBV29-1; cdr3_length: 14; j_call: TRBJ2-7; cdr3_nt: TGCAGCGCCATAGGTGGGGAGAGCTCCTACGAGCAGTACTTC; cdr3_aa: CSAIGGESSYEQYF
d_call: .; clone_size: .; v_call: TRBV5-1; cdr3_length: 14; j_call: TRBJ1-3; cdr3_nt: TGCGCCAGCAGCTCGTCCGGGCTGGGAAACACCATATATTTT; cdr3_aa: CASSSSGLGNTIYF